A single sample gave rise to the 9 T cell receptor beta chains below, sequenced in a study of T cell changes during pregnancy in multiple sclerosis. Using immunoSEQ multiplex PCR, the repertoire was profiled, and TCRdb retains in-frame clones only, with some absent. The profile covers approximately 57,000 clones, with 75% to 95% appearing a single time and 3% to 4% taken by the ten largest. The sequencing here drew on peripheral blood, taken after pregnancy. The receptors derive from a female donor in good health, enrolled as a control in a pregnancy study.

This clone has a single count. V is TRBV7-2 and J is TRBJ2-1; 10 nucleotides match TRBD2. Germline loops: CDR1 SGHTA, CDR2 FQGNSA. The CDR3 has 16 amino acids. The junction had 12 bases not matched to a gene; V was cut back by 5 bases and J by 8 bases. This chain's CDR3 is CASSPLGAGGLDEQFF. DNA of the CDR3: TGTGCCAGCAGCCCCCTCGGAGCGGGAGGGTTGGATGAGCAGTTCTTC.

Details on this clone: Since no conserved phenylalanine or tryptophan closes the CDR3, a read error is the likely cause. The V call is TRBV5-4, the J call TRBJ1-2; D uncertain. The CDR3 spans 13 residues. The ends were cut back, 4 bases at V and 1 base at J, with 8 bases in the middle. Germline V gene lookup returns CDR1 SGHNT and CDR2 YYREEE (reference sequence). In nucleotides, the CDR3 is TGTGCCAGCAGCGCCACACGTAACTATGGCTACACCTCC. Amino acids: CASSATRNYGYTS.

V and J are TRBV29-1 and TRBJ2-3, with 8 positions matching TRBD1. Unmatched junction bases numbered 10, after V lost 6 bases and J lost 2 bases. The CDR3 is 15 residues long. Germline CDR1 reads SQVTM; CDR2 reads ANQGSEA. CDR3 sequence reads: CSVATGTGFTDTQYF. The CDR3 DNA sequence: TGCAGCGTGGCAACCGGGACAGGTTTCACAGATACGCAGTATTTT.

V and J are TRBV15 and TRBJ2-5; D might be TRBD2 (6 bases). Trimming pared 1 base from V and 0 bases from J, leaving 12 bases between. The germline gives CDR1 LNHNV, CDR2 YYDKDF (reference sequence). The CDR3 has 16 amino acids. The CDR3 DNA follows: TGTGCCACCAGCAGAGTAGATAGCGGATACCAAGAGACCCAGTACTTC. Protein product: CATSRVDSGYQETQYF.

J is TRBJ1-2 and V is TRBV4-1, with 8 bases that match TRBD1. The CDR3 is made up of 19 amino acids. The germline V gene has CDR1 MGHRA and CDR2 YSYEKL. V trimming: 0 bases; J trimming: 7 bases; junction bases outside the gene matches: 19. For the CDR3, the DNA is TGCGCCAGCAGCCAAGAAGATCATGGGTCCTGGACAGGGATACGTGGCTACACCTTC. Amino acid sequence: CASSQEDHGSWTGIRGYTF.

This clone was seen only once. The chain carries TRBV13 and TRBJ2-3; possible D gene TRBD2, 6 bases. Per germline, CDR1 PRHDT and CDR2 FYEKMQ (reference sequence). Deletions cut 6 bases from V and 2 bases from J, with 18 bases between. The CDR3 consists of 16 residues. CDR3 nucleotide sequence: TGTGCCAGCAGTTCCCCTGGAGCGGGCCTCACAGATACGCAGTATTTT. Amino acids: CASSSPGAGLTDTQYF.

The chain recombines TRBV6-1 with TRBJ2-7, with D perhaps TRBD2 (5 bases). Looked up from germline, CDR1 is MNHNS and CDR2 is SASEGT. Trimming removed 4 bases from V and 6 bases from J, with 10 bases in between. This CDR3 is 12 amino acids long. The CDR3 DNA follows: TGTGCCAGCAGTGTAACGAGGGTCGAGCAGTACTTC. Its protein product is CASSVTRVEQYF.

This rearrangement joins TRBV11-2 to TRBJ2-2, with 9 bases lining up with TRBD2. V lost 2 bases and J lost 5; bases outside the gene matches: 9. The germline gives CDR1 SGHAT, CDR2 FQNNGV. The CDR3 covers 17 residues. This CDR3 reads CASSLYSGSGGTGELFF. In nucleotides, the CDR3 is TGTGCCAGCAGCTTATATTCTGGTAGCGGGGGAACCGGGGAGCTGTTTTTT. The full variable domain, its missing parts supplied by reference TRBV11-2 and TRBJ2-2, is EAGVAQSPRYKIIEKRQSVAFWCNPISGHATLYWYQQILGQGPKLLIQFQNNGVVDDSQLPKDRFSAERLKGVDSTLKIQPAKLEDSAVYLCASSLYSGSGGTGELFFGEGSRLTVL.

This chain connects TRBV6-5 to TRBJ1-2; D unclear. The V end lost 6 bases, the J end lost 0 bases, and 11 bases lay between the germline ends. The germline V gene encodes CDR1 MNHEY and CDR2 SVGAGI. The CDR3 consists of 14 residues. The CDR3 coding sequence is TGTGCCAGCAGCCCCACTGGGCCTAACTATGGCTACACCTTC. Residues: CASSPTGPNYGYTF.